This record covers a single T cell receptor (beta chain). Under the authors' procedure: Reference gene primer amplification yielded estimated nucleated cell counts. Assay used: immunoSEQ multiplex PCR; TCRdb lists only in-frame clones, some missing. V, J and clone size derive from that table, while D and trimming were established from the DNA sequence. The sample consists of 350,000 to 400,000 clones, 86% of them appearing once. The entry originates in a study of blood T cell repertoires in COVID-19. Trimming took off 3 bases at V and 4 bases at J, with 9 bases between the two ends. The germline CDR1 and CDR2 sequences are SEHNR and FQNEAQ (reference sequence). This CDR3 is 13 amino acids long.

The origin of this receptor is a woman aged 55-69 years with COVID-19, enrolled during active disease. The sequencing sample was made of peripheral blood. The chain uses TRBV7-9 and TRBJ1-2; D not certain. Here the CDR3 reads CASSLGGGYGYTF. CDR3 in DNA: TGTGCCAGCAGCTTGGGAGGTGGCTATGGCTACACCTTC.